A selection of T cell receptor beta chains follows, all from one sample in a study of blood T cell repertoires in COVID-19. TCRdb's table, derived via immunoSEQ multiplex PCR, lists solely in-frame clones and lacks some. The table lists a few hundred thousand clones, 65% to 85% of them singletons. Material: peripheral blood. The receptor set was obtained from a woman aged 30 to 39 with COVID-19, enrolled during active disease. Each CDR3 is given with its conserved first and last residue. D genes are given only for firm matches. Size is stated for part of the rows, as once, few or many counts, or as a class when the clone is expanded.

d_call	cdr3_length	clone_size	j_call	v_call	cdr3_aa	cdr3_nt
TRBD1	15	.	TRBJ2-7	TRBV6-5	CASSYSGQGTGEQYF	TGTGCCAGCAGTTACTCTGGACAGGGAACGGGCGAGCAGTACTTC
TRBD1	15	.	TRBJ2-1	TRBV6-2/TRBV6-3	CASSYWDSSYNEQFF	TGTGCCAGCAGTTACTGGGACAGCTCCTACAATGAGCAGTTCTTC
TRBD1	16	.	TRBJ1-2	TRBV18	CASSPRRTGAVYGYTF	TGTGCCAGCTCACCACGTAGGACAGGGGCCGTCTATGGCTACACCTTC
TRBD2	17	.	TRBJ2-5	TRBV12-5	CASGAGLAGGPSETQYF	TGTGCTAGTGGTGCAGGACTAGCGGGAGGGCCCTCAGAGACCCAGTACTTC
TRBD2	15	.	TRBJ2-3	TRBV11-2	CASSLEGLAADTQYF	TGTGCCAGCAGCTTAGAGGGACTAGCAGCAGATACGCAGTATTTT
.	14	few	TRBJ2-3	TRBV5-6	CASSLLERTDTQYF	TGTGCCAGCAGCTTGTTAGAAAGAACAGATACGCAGTATTTT
TRBD1	16	.	TRBJ1-5	TRBV19	CASSIITGETSQPQHF	TGTGCCAGTAGTATAATAACAGGGGAAACGAGTCAGCCCCAGCATTTT
.	13	many	TRBJ1-2	TRBV30	CAWSVEASYGYTF	TGTGCCTGGAGTGTAGAGGCAAGCTATGGCTACACCTTC
.	16	.	TRBJ2-3	TRBV7-9	CASSFLRGAGSDTQYF	TGTGCCAGCAGCTTTCTACGGGGGGCAGGCAGTGATACGCAGTATTTT
TRBD1	14	.	TRBJ2-7	TRBV27	CASSISGGWNEQYF	TGTGCCAGCAGTATCTCAGGGGGCTGGAACGAGCAGTACTTC
.	14	.	TRBJ1-3	TRBV6-5	CASSQSSSGNTIYF	TGTGCCAGCAGCCAGTCCAGCTCTGGAAACACCATATATTTT
TRBD2	16	.	TRBJ2-7	TRBV14	CASSPTSGGPPYEQYF	TGTGCCAGCAGCCCGACTAGCGGGGGGCCTCCCTACGAGCAGTACTTC
.	17	.	TRBJ1-2	TRBV5-5	CASSSERQVAYGYGYTF	TGTGCCAGCAGCTCTGAACGACAGGTGGCGTATGGCTATGGCTACACCTTC
TRBD1	15	.	TRBJ2-7	TRBV5-6	CASSLPGTGRVEQYF	TGTGCCAGCAGCTTGCCCGGGACAGGGAGGGTCGAGCAGTACTTC
TRBD1	15	.	TRBJ2-7	TRBV19	CASSPLEGQIYEQYF	TGTGCCAGTAGTCCCCTTGAGGGACAGATTTACGAGCAGTACTTC
.	13	few	TRBJ1-4	TRBV5-8	CASNRQGNEKLFF	TGTGCCAGCAATCGGCAGGGCAATGAAAAACTGTTTTTT
.	16	.	TRBJ2-2	TRBV5-1	CASSWAGAANTGELFF	TGCGCCAGCAGCTGGGCGGGGGCCGCGAACACCGGGGAGCTGTTTTTT
.	12	.	TRBJ2-1	TRBV27	CASSTTGNEQFF	TGTGCCAGCAGTACGACAGGCAATGAGCAGTTCTTC
TRBD1	15	.	TRBJ1-5	TRBV2	CASRASLTGEQPQHF	TGTGCCAGCAGGGCCTCTTTAACAGGGGAACAGCCCCAGCATTTT
.	14	once	TRBJ2-5	TRBV7-9	CASPQGRIRETQYF	TGTGCCAGTCCACAGGGTAGAATTCGAGAGACCCAGTACTTC
TRBD1	17	.	TRBJ1-1	TRBV12-5	CASGPLGQGASLTEAFF	TGTGCTAGTGGTCCCCTCGGACAGGGGGCGTCCCTAACTGAAGCTTTCTTT
.	15	.	TRBJ2-5	TRBV7-9	CASSSDGGAQETQYF	TGTGCCAGCAGCTCAGACGGCGGCGCACAAGAGACCCAGTACTTC